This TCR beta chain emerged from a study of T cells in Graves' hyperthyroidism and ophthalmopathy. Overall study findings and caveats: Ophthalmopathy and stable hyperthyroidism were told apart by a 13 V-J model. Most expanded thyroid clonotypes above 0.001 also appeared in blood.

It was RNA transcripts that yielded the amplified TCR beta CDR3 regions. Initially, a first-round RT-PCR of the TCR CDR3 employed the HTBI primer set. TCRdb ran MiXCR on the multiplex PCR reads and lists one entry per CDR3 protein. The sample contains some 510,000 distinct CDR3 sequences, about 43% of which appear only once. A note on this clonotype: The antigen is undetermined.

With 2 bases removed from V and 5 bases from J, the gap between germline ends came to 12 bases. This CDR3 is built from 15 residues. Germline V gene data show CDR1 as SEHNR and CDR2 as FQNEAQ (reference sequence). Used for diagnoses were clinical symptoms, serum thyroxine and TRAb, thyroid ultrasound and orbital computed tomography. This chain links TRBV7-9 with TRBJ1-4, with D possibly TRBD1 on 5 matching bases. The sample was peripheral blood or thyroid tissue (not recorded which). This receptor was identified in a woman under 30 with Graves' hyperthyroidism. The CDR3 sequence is CASSLLTGRNEKLFF. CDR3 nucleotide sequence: TGTGCCAGCAGCTTACTAACAGGACGAAATGAAAAACTGTTTTTT.